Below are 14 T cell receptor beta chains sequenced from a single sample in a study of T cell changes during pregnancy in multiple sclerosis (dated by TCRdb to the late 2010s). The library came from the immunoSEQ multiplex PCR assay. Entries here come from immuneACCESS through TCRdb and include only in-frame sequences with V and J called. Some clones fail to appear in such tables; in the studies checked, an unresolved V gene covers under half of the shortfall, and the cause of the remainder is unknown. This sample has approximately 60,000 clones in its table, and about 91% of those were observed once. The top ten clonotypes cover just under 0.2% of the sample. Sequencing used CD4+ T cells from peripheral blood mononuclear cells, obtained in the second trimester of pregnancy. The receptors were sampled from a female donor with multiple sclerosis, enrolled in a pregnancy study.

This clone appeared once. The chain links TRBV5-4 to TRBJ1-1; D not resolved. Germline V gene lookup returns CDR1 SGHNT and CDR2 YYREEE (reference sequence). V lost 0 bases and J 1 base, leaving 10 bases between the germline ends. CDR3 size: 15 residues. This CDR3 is CASSLAGLRNTEAFF. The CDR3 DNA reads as TGTGCCAGCAGCTTGGCAGGTTTAAGGAACACTGAAGCTTTCTTT.

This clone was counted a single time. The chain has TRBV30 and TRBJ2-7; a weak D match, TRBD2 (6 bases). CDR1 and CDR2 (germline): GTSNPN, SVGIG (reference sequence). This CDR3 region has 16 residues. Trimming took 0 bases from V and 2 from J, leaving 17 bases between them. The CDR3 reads CAWSVPSEGQTYEQYF. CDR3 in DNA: TGTGCCTGGAGTGTACCCTCGGAGGGGCAGACCTACGAGCAGTACTTC.

The CDR3 loop reads CATSSVMNTEAFF. CDR3 bases: TGTGCCACCTCTAGCGTCATGAACACTGAAGCTTTCTTT. V is TRBV15 and J is TRBJ1-1, with unresolved D. The CDR3 extends over 13 amino acids. In germline, CDR1 is LNHNV, CDR2 YYDKDF (reference sequence). V was trimmed by 8 bases and J by 0 bases, leaving 10 bases between them.

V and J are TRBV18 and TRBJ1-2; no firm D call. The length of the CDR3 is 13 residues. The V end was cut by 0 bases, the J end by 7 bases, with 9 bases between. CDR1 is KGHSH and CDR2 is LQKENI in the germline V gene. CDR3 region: CASSPPGEGGYTF. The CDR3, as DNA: TGTGCCAGCTCACCACCGGGCGAGGGTGGCTACACCTTC.

The CDR3 region has the DNA TGTGCCAGCAGCCTCGAACACAAAGCTAACTATGGCTACACCTTC. Translated: CASSLEHKANYGYTF. The V and J genes are TRBV5-5 and TRBJ1-2; D is uncertain. The CDR3 totals 15 residues. The germline V gene encodes CDR1 SGHKS and CDR2 YYEKEE (reference sequence). Trimming took 4 bases from V and 0 from J, leaving 13 bases between them.

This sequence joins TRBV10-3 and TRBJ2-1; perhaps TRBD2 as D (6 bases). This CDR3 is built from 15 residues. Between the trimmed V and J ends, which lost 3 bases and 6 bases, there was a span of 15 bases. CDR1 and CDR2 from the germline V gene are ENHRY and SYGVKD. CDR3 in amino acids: CAISEGVAAGNEQFF. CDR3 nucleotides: TGTGCCATCAGTGAAGGGGTAGCGGCGGGCAATGAGCAGTTCTTC.

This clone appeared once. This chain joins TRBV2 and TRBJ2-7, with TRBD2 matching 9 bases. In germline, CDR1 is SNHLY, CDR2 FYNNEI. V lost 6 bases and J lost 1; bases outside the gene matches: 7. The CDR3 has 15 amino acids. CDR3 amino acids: CASRLLAGLSYEQYF. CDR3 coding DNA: TGTGCCAGCAGGTTACTAGCGGGCCTATCCTACGAGCAGTACTTC.

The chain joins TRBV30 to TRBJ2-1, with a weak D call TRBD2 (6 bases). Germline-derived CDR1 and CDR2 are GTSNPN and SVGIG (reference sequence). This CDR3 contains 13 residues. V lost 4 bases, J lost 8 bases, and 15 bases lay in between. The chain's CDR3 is CAWNLIPGDEQFF. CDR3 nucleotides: TGTGCCTGGAACCTAATTCCGGGGGATGAGCAGTTCTTC.

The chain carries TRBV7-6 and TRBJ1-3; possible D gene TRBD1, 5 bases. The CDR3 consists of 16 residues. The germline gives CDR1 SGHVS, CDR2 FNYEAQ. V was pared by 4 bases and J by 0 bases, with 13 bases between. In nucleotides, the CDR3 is TGTGCCAGCAGCTCGGGCGGGGCCGTCTCTGGAAACACCATATATTTT. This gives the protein CASSSGGAVSGNTIYF. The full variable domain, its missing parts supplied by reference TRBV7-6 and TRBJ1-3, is GAGVSQSPRYKVTKRGQDVALRCDPISGHVSLYWYRQALGQGPEFLTYFNYEAQQDKSGLPNDRFSAERPEGSISTLTIQRTEQRDSAMYRCASSSGGAVSGNTIYFGEGSWLTVV.

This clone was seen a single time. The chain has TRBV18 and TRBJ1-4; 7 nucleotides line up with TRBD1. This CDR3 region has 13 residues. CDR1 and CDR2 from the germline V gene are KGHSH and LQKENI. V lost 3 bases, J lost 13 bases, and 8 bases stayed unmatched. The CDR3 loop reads CASSPDRVFGLFF. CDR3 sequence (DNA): TGTGCCAGCTCACCCGACAGGGTATTCGGACTGTTTTTT.

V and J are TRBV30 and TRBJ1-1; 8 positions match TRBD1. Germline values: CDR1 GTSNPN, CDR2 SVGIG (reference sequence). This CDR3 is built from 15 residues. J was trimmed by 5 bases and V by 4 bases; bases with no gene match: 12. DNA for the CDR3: TGTGCCTGGACGCGGCGCAGGGGGCCGAGGACTGAAGCTTTCTTT. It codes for CAWTRRRGPRTEAFF. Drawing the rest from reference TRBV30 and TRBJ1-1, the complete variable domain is SQTIHQWPATLVQPVGSPLSLECTVEGTSNPNLYWYRQAAGRGLQLLFYSVGIGQISSEVPQNLSASRPQDRQFILSSKKLLLSDSGFYLCAWTRRRGPRTEAFFGQGTRLTVV.

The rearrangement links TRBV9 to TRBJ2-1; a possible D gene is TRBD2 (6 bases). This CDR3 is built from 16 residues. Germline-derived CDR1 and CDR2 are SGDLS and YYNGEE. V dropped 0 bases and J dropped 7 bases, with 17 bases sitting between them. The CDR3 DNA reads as TGTGCCAGCAGCGTAGGGTCTTGGGGAGGAAGGAATGAGCAGTTCTTC. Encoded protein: CASSVGSWGGRNEQFF.

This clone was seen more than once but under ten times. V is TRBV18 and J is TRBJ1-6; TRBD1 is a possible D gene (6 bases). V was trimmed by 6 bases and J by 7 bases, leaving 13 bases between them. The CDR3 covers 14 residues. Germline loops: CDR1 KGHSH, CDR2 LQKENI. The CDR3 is CASSLLGANSPLHF. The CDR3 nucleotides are TGTGCCAGCTCTTTGTTGGGGGCCAATTCACCCCTCCACTTT.

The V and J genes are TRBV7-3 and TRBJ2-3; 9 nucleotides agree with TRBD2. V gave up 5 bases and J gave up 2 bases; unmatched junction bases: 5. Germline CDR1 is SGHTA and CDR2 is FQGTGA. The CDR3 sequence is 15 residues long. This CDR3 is CASSPLAGSTDTQYF. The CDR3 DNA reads TGTGCCAGCAGCCCCCTAGCGGGATCCACAGATACGCAGTATTTT.